A selection of T cell receptor beta chains follows, all from one sample in a study of regulatory T cells in long-lasting Graves disease. TCRdb called the multiplex PCR reads again in MiXCR, with one record for every CDR3 protein. The sample holds 250,000 to 400,000 distinct CDR3 sequences, 15% to 20% seen once. Sequenced here: peripheral blood mononuclear cells (PBMCs), sampled at new diagnosis, from a patient treated with antithyroid drugs. These receptors were taken from a female donor with Graves disease. CDR3s leave out the opening cysteine and the closing phenylalanine or tryptophan.

v_call	j_call	cdr3_aa
TRBV19	TRBJ2-3	ASSIAVAGVEDTQY
TRBV28	TRBJ1-1	ASSTGPNTEAF
TRBV27	TRBJ1-2	ASSESWGRGWKNGYT
TRBV27	TRBJ1-2	ASSPGGKPPRDYGYT
TRBV7-6	TRBJ2-3	ASSLDTQPRDTQY
TRBV11-3	TRBJ2-3	ASSPGTGAPDTQY
TRBV3-1	TRBJ2-7	ASSQGLAGGRYEQY
TRBV19	TRBJ2-7	ASKFSGDYEQY
TRBV20-1	TRBJ2-3	SAIRQLTSTDTQY
TRBV28	TRBJ1-5	ASSFVGRGNQPQH
TRBV3-1	TRBJ1-5	ASSQQPHSNQPQH
TRBV2	TRBJ1-6	ASSPGAGDNSPLH
TRBV5-1	TRBJ2-7	ASSPQGGYEQY
TRBV28	TRBJ1-6	ASSLPGNNSPLR
TRBV5-5	TRBJ2-1	ASSFGLAAENEQF
TRBV6-5	TRBJ2-7	ASSSGVGYEQY
TRBV6-1	TRBJ1-4	ASSEARRGIYEKLF
TRBV27	TRBJ2-2	ASSSIGGMDTGELF
TRBV12-5	TRBJ2-2	ASGLVIYRINTGELF
TRBV3-1	TRBJ2-3	ASSQDPYTDTQY
TRBV12-3/TRBV12-4	TRBJ2-3	ASTLGLAGFTDTQY
TRBV7-9	TRBJ1-3	ASSPDGNTIY
TRBV19	TRBJ2-7	ASSISGRDSTYEQY
TRBV12-3/TRBV12-4	TRBJ2-6	ASSLGVAGVGGANVLT
TRBV18	TRBJ1-3	ASSPVPGQTGNTIY
TRBV3-1	TRBJ2-2	ASSRGQSTGELF
TRBV30	TRBJ1-6	AWSDDNDSPLH
TRBV24-1	TRBJ2-5	ATSDRQETQY
TRBV6-2/TRBV6-3	TRBJ1-5	ASIPVTSYSNQPQH
TRBV5-1	TRBJ2-3	ASSLAASTDTQY
TRBV9	TRBJ1-6	ASSVGGQSPLH
TRBV12-5	TRBJ1-5	ASVSQGQGSNQPQH
TRBV7-8	TRBJ2-1	ASSPILAASYNEQF
TRBV10-2	TRBJ2-1	ASSGTSGRTGLRDEQF
TRBV7-9	TRBJ2-5	ASLGNQETQY
TRBV5-6	TRBJ2-3	ASSLVSGLAGGGTDTQY
TRBV28	TRBJ1-3	ASSTGASSGNTIY
TRBV6-1	TRBJ1-5	ASSEEGGWRLAQH
TRBV11-2	TRBJ2-1	ASSLGTAGGGNNEQF
TRBV7-2	TRBJ1-1	ASQLQGGTEAF
TRBV11-2	TRBJ2-7	ASSLVLAGAYEQY
TRBV12-3/TRBV12-4	TRBJ2-7	ASRTTGGAGEQY
TRBV11-3	TRBJ2-1	ASSLPSSGRALNEQF
TRBV2	TRBJ1-5	ASSESGDFNQPQH